What follows is one T cell receptor (beta chain) and its context. The target of this receptor is not known. One base away there is no much larger clone; base qualities are not given. The data originate from a study of vaccination and CD4 T cells after COVID-19 (dated by TCRdb to 2022 to 2024). About the investigation overall: Convalescent patients had a positive SARS-CoV-2 result on nasal swab PCR, and of these patients, some 10 had mild disease and one had severe disease. In the convalescent cohort there were six males and four females, among whom were two Hispanic individuals, seven Caucasians, two Asians and one multiracial person. Each participant got two doses of either the Pfizer-BioNTech BNT162b2 vaccine (n=8) or the Moderna mRNA-1273 vaccine (n=2). Post-COVID blood samples were collected from convalescent patients a median of roughly 100 days after diagnosis, with a range of roughly 30 to 161 days. The time from the second vaccine dose to post-vaccine blood sampling had a median of roughly 79 days and ranged from about 14 to 241 days. The cultures were stimulated with overlapping spike peptide pools from SARS-CoV-2 and from the common cold coronaviruses HCoV-NL63, HCoV-OC43 and HCoV-229E. In control cultures, a CEFX viral epitope pool was used as positive control, an HIV-1 Nef peptide pool was used as negative control, or no peptide was added. The spike-specific CD4+ TCR repertoire was compared before and after mRNA vaccination in ten to eleven COVID-19 convalescent patients and a handful of infection-naive healthy vaccine recipients.

In the paper's terms, the treatment or condition label means: approximately 11-day PBMC culture with coronavirus spike peptide pools or control peptides (ViraFEST assay). The ViraFEST assay, used in the study, expanded antigen-specific T cells with peptide pools and then identified the expanded clonotypes through TCR sequencing. The convalescent patients' positive SARS-CoV-2 PCR tests fell between March and December 2020, which was before the Alpha, Beta and Delta variants emerged in the United States. Each well held about 2 million PBMCs cultured in IMDM containing about 5% human AB serum and approximately 10 IU/ml IL-2, with roughly 10 ug/ml peptide pools added. On days 3 and 7, half of the culture medium was replaced with fresh IL-2-containing medium. After 10 to 11 days of culture, CD4+ T cells were isolated by negative selection with the EasySep CD4+ T cell isolation kit. Ficoll-Paque Plus gradient centrifugation was used to isolate PBMCs from whole blood, and the isolated PBMCs were then either used fresh or cryopreserved at -140C. In general, triplicate wells were set up for every culture condition.

The paper's findings and limits, for the study overall: In convalescent patients, a median around 86% of post-vaccine SARS-CoV-2-reactive clones were detected only after vaccination, suggesting vaccine-specific priming. The median count of SARS-CoV-2-reactive clonotypes went up from around 23 after infection to 30 to 40 after vaccination, although the change was not significant. Of the vaccine-specific clones in convalescent patients, 304 of 307, or nearly all, reacted only to SARS-CoV-2 spike and did not cross-react with common cold coronaviruses. The number of convalescent patients in the study was relatively small, and the study did not examine early timepoints following natural infection.

Library creation used PCR. DNA from cultured CD4+ T cells underwent TCR sequencing with the Oncomine TCR Beta short-read assay at the Johns Hopkins FTIC core. The QIAamp micro DNA kit was used to extract genomic DNA from the cultured CD4+ T cells. The Oncomine TCR Beta libraries from cultured CD4+ T cells were pooled using unique dual indexes and then sequenced on an Illumina iSeq 100. In the original analysis: Non-productive sequences were removed, and CDR3s not starting with C, not ending with F or W, or shorter than 7 amino acids were discarded. The MANAFEST web application identified antigen-specific clonotypes by comparing peptide-stimulated wells against reference wells and other culture wells. An FDR below 0.05, an odds ratio above 5, and a productive frequency above 0.1% in at least two of three replicate wells were required for clones to be considered positive. A clonotype was classed as cross-reactive if the clonotype showed significant expansion both in SARS-CoV-2 spike wells and in at least one common cold coronavirus spike condition. Levenshtein distances (stringdist) and unrooted phylogenetic trees (ape) in R version 3.6.1 were used to assess CDR3 homology. TCRdb handled the public reads itself, with Q25 trimming in fastp and clone calling in MiXCR, and kept productive beta chains. When rows share a CDR3 protein, they turn into one entry using the most common DNA and genes. TCRdb, not the original authors, processed these V and J calls. This sample gives more than 9,000 distinct CDR3 sequences in total; around three fifths of them show up just once. About 37% of the sample is taken by the ten largest.

This receptor was taken from a human donor who had recovered from COVID-19. Source material: CD4+ T cells from blood, cultured in vitro.

CDR3 sequence: CASSQVVTTYEQYF. At the DNA level, the sequence is TGCGCCAGCAGCCAAGTCGTAACGACCTACGAGCAGTACTTC. The chain is made from TRBV4-1 and TRBJ2-7; no D segment can be confidently identified. The germline V gene specifies MGHRA as CDR1 and YSYEKL as CDR2. The CDR3, cysteine through phenylalanine, is 14 amino acids long. Here the CDR3 DNA is all that survives: 42 bases in frame from base 1. Trimming costs V 1 base and J 2 bases, and their ends lie 9 bases apart.